What follows are 30 T cell receptor beta chains derived from one specimen sequenced in a study of STAT5B mutations in CD4+ large granular lymphocyte leukemia. Measured with immunoSEQ multiplex PCR; TCRdb has only the in-frame clones, and not every one. The top ten clones hold 1.5% of a sample with tens of thousands of clones, about three quarters of them seen once. Sequencing was performed on CD4+ T cells from blood buffy coats. The receptors here all came from a human donor in good health.

The chain carries TRBV5-1 and TRBJ2-6; D is unresolved. Trimming removed 4 bases from V and 4 bases from J, with 12 bases in between. The CDR3 has 15 residues. The germline gives CDR1 SGHRS, CDR2 YFSETQ. CDR3 amino acids: CASSPSGSGANVLTF. CDR3 coding DNA: TGCGCCAGCAGCCCCTCCGGCTCCGGGGCCAACGTCCTGACTTTC.

CDR3 DNA: TGTGCCAGCACCCCGGGACAGGGTCACAATGAGCAGTTCTTC. It codes for CASTPGQGHNEQFF. V gene TRBV27 combines with J gene TRBJ2-1; 9 nucleotides agree with TRBD1. Per germline, CDR1 MNHEY and CDR2 SMNVEV (reference sequence). After removal of 7 bases from V and 5 bases from J, the junction contained 6 bases not matched to a gene. This CDR3 is built from 14 residues.

This clone was observed a single time. The chain carries TRBV7-9 and TRBJ1-1; D is unresolved. The ends were cut back, 3 bases at V and 6 bases at J, with 5 bases in the middle. Germline CDR1 SEHNR, CDR2 FQNEAQ (reference sequence). The CDR3 contains 11 residues. The CDR3 sequence is CASSFSPEAFF. The CDR3 region has the DNA TGTGCCAGCAGCTTTAGCCCTGAAGCTTTCTTT. The full variable domain, in which reference TRBV7-9 and TRBJ1-1 provide the parts outside the CDR3, is DTGVSQNPRHKITKRGQNVTFRCDPISEHNRLYWYRQTLGQGPEFLTYFQNEAQLEKSRLLSDRFSAERPKGSFSTLEIQRTEQGDSAMYLCASSFSPEAFFGQGTRLTVV.

This chain joins TRBV30 and TRBJ2-1; D gene ambiguous. The CDR3 sequence is 13 residues long. The germline V gene has CDR1 GTSNPN and CDR2 SVGIG (reference sequence). Trimming took off 4 bases at V and 9 bases at J, with 16 bases between the two ends. The chain's CDR3 is CAWTNPLESEQFF. The CDR3 DNA reads TGTGCCTGGACGAATCCCCTAGAGAGTGAGCAGTTCTTC.

The chain employs TRBV2 and TRBJ1-4, with 9 positions matching TRBD1. This CDR3 is built from 14 residues. With 4 bases clipped from V and 7 bases from J, the junction kept 4 bases outside the gene matches. Looked up from germline, CDR1 is SNHLY and CDR2 is FYNNEI. The CDR3 DNA reads TGTGCCAGCAGTGCTGGGACAGGGACTGAAAAACTGTTTTTT. Protein sequence: CASSAGTGTEKLFF.

The J gene is TRBJ2-3, the V gene TRBV18; 10 nucleotides match TRBD2. CDR1 and CDR2 from the germline V gene are KGHSH and LQKENI. Trimming removed 3 bases from V and 2 bases from J; junction bases left unmatched: 8. This CDR3 spans 17 amino acids. The DNA of the CDR3 is TGTGCCAGCTCACCCACTGCCCTAGCGGGGGTCACAGATACGCAGTATTTT. As protein: CASSPTALAGVTDTQYF.

The gene calls are TRBV27 and TRBJ1-2; possible D gene TRBD1, 6 bases. The germline V and J ends were trimmed by 0 bases and 4 bases, with 9 bases remaining between them. Germline CDR1 and CDR2: MNHEY and SMNVEV (reference sequence). The CDR3 extends over 14 amino acids. The CDR3 region has the DNA TGTGCCAGCAGTTTATCACAGGGCTTCTATGGCTACACCTTC. This sequence encodes CASSLSQGFYGYTF.

The chain couples TRBV18 to TRBJ1-4, with D possibly TRBD1 on 5 matching bases. This CDR3 region has 13 residues. V was trimmed by 6 bases and J by 8 bases, leaving 13 bases between them. Germline CDR1 and CDR2: KGHSH and LQKENI. CDR3 in DNA: TGTGCCAGCTCGTCAGGGTTATCGGAAAAACTGTTTTTT. This sequence encodes CASSSGLSEKLFF.

This clone showed up just once. This chain links TRBV19 with TRBJ1-2; TRBD1 might be the D (5 bases). CDR1 LNHDA and CDR2 SQIVND come from the germline V gene (reference sequence). Deletions cut 4 bases from V and 4 bases from J, with 19 bases between. The CDR3 is 16 amino acids. CDR3 sequence (DNA): TGTGCCAGTAGTACCCGACAGAGAACAGCTCCCTATGGCTACACCTTC. Residues: CASSTRQRTAPYGYTF.

The chain couples TRBV7-2 to TRBJ2-5; D is possibly TRBD1 (6 bases). This CDR3 is built from 13 residues. With 6 bases removed from V and 5 bases from J, the gap between germline ends came to 13 bases. Looked up from germline, CDR1 is SGHTA and CDR2 is FQGNSA. The DNA for the CDR3 is TGTGCCAGCAGGGGGACACCCACGGAGACCCAGTACTTC. Its protein is CASRGTPTETQYF.

The chain links TRBV7-6 to TRBJ1-5, with TRBD1 as a possible D gene (5 bases). This CDR3 contains 18 residues. Trimming took 5 bases from V and 0 from J, leaving 20 bases between them. Germline CDR1 SGHVS, CDR2 FNYEAQ. CDR3 in amino acids: CASSAEAGTPSSNQPQHF. The DNA of the CDR3 is TGTGCCAGCAGCGCCGAGGCGGGGACCCCCTCTAGCAATCAGCCCCAGCATTTT.

This clone was seen more than once but under ten times. The chain uses TRBV2 and TRBJ1-5; D call uncertain. The CDR3 covers 15 residues. CDR1 and CDR2 (germline): SNHLY, FYNNEI. Trimming removed 4 bases from V and 9 bases from J, with 19 bases in between. In nucleotides, the CDR3 is TGTGCCAGCAGTGGGAGTTCGGCAGGCCCTCGGCCCCAGCATTTT. The encoded protein is CASSGSSAGPRPQHF.

There are a few counts of this clone. The genes are TRBV28 and TRBJ2-7, with 10 bases matching TRBD1. The V gene end was trimmed by 5 bases and the J gene end by 6 bases; junction bases not matched to a gene: 4. Per germline, CDR1 MDHEN and CDR2 SYDVKM. The CDR3 runs 13 residues. The CDR3 here is CASSPGTGAEQYF. The CDR3 DNA is TGTGCCAGCAGTCCTGGGACAGGGGCCGAGCAGTACTTC.

V usage is TRBV7-6 and J usage is TRBJ2-5, with D perhaps TRBD1 (5 bases). Germline CDR1 and CDR2: SGHVS and FNYEAQ. V was cut by 2 bases and J by 5 bases, with 18 bases left in between. The CDR3 runs to 16 residues. Here the CDR3 DNA reads TGTGCCAGCAGCTTAAATTTACCGACAGTTGGGGAGACCCAGTACTTC. Its translation is CASSLNLPTVGETQYF.

This chain uses TRBV5-1 with TRBJ2-5, with 7 bases aligning to TRBD1. Looked up from germline, CDR1 is SGHRS and CDR2 is YFSETQ. CDR3 size: 14 residues. Germline trimming cut 3 bases from V and 5 bases from J; bases unmatched to any gene: 7. CDR3 nucleotides: TGCGCCAGCAGCTCCGACAGGGCGGCGGAGACCCAGTACTTC. The encoded protein is CASSSDRAAETQYF.

This clone occurred once. The chain uses TRBV29-1 and TRBJ2-3, with D possibly being TRBD1 or TRBD2 (5 bases each). Deletions cut 5 bases from V and 4 bases from J, with 13 bases between. In germline, CDR1 is SQVTM, CDR2 ANQGSEA. This CDR3 is built from 13 residues. In DNA, the CDR3 is TGCAGCGTTAACGGGGCTAACCCAGATACGCAGTATTTT. Protein sequence: CSVNGANPDTQYF.

The chain couples TRBV7-9 to TRBJ1-4; TRBD1 agrees at 11 bases. This CDR3 has 16 amino acids. The germline CDR1 and CDR2 sequences are SEHNR and FQNEAQ (reference sequence). V trimming: 0 bases; J trimming: 7 bases; junction bases outside the gene matches: 4. The CDR3 sequence is CASSLAPGQGGEKLFF. As DNA, the CDR3 is TGTGCCAGCAGCTTAGCACCGGGACAGGGGGGTGAAAAACTGTTTTTT. Filled out from reference TRBV7-9 and TRBJ1-4, the complete variable domain reads DTGVSQNPRHKITKRGQNVTFRCDPISEHNRLYWYRQTLGQGPEFLTYFQNEAQLEKSRLLSDRFSAERPKGSFSTLEIQRTEQGDSAMYLCASSLAPGQGGEKLFFGSGTQLSVL.

The chain recombines TRBV9 with TRBJ1-4; D gene unclear. CDR1 is SGDLS, CDR2 YYNGEE, per germline. The CDR3 covers 14 residues. V lost 3 bases and J lost 3, with 9 bases in between. The chain's CDR3 is CASSEWRANEKLFF. CDR3 DNA: TGTGCCAGCAGCGAGTGGCGGGCTAATGAAAAACTGTTTTTT.

The rearrangement links TRBV2 to TRBJ1-1; maybe TRBD1 (6 bases). V lost 4 bases to trimming and J lost 5 bases, with 17 bases between them. The CDR3 totals 15 residues. Germline loops: CDR1 SNHLY, CDR2 FYNNEI. The CDR3 DNA follows: TGTGCCAGCAGTGCCAGGACAGTCAGGGGTACTGAAGCTTTCTTT. Amino acids: CASSARTVRGTEAFF.

CDR3 sequence (DNA): TGTGCCTGGATGCGGGGGCGGGAGACCCAGTACTTC. This encodes CAWMRGRETQYF. This chain connects TRBV30 to TRBJ2-5; D is perhaps TRBD2 (7 bases). The V and J ends lost 4 bases and 5 bases respectively, with 11 bases between them. From germline, CDR1 is GTSNPN and CDR2 SVGIG (reference sequence). The CDR3 has 12 residues.

This clone has more than one count but fewer than ten. The gene calls are TRBV4-2 and TRBJ1-1, with a possible D match to TRBD1 (6 bases). V shed 0 bases and J shed 5 bases, with 16 bases lying between them. The CDR3 runs to 16 residues. CDR1 and CDR2 from the germline V gene are LGHNA and YNFKEQ. CDR3 region: CASSQDSGRGKTEAFF. CDR3 nucleotide sequence: TGTGCCAGCAGCCAAGATTCCGGCAGGGGTAAAACTGAAGCTTTCTTT.

This chain's CDR3 is CASSDLDGTIYGYTF. The CDR3 DNA sequence: TGTGCCAGCAGTGATTTAGACGGTACCATCTATGGCTACACCTTC. V usage is TRBV6-1 and J usage is TRBJ1-2; D gene ambiguous. V was trimmed by 3 bases and J by 4 bases, leaving 15 bases between them. CDR1 and CDR2 from the germline V gene are MNHNS and SASEGT. The CDR3 consists of 15 residues.

The chain couples TRBV30 to TRBJ1-2; D is undetermined. The length of the CDR3 is 18 residues. V lost 3 bases and J lost 5, with 28 bases in between. Germline V gene sequence: CDR1 GTSNPN, CDR2 SVGIG (reference sequence). The CDR3 loop is CAWSVGFYQRGPGYGYTF. The DNA of the CDR3 is TGTGCCTGGAGCGTCGGGTTCTACCAACGGGGTCCGGGGTATGGCTACACCTTC.

The chain couples TRBV28 to TRBJ2-7; weak D call: TRBD2 (6 bases). From germline, CDR1 is MDHEN and CDR2 SYDVKM. The V and J ends lost 5 bases and 4 bases respectively, with 12 bases between them. CDR3 size: 13 residues. The CDR3 nucleotides read TGTGCCAGCAGTCGCCCGACTAGTTACGAGCAGTACTTC. Protein product: CASSRPTSYEQYF.

The V gene is TRBV14, the J gene TRBJ1-5; 7 nucleotides agree with TRBD1. The CDR3 consists of 14 residues. J was trimmed by 4 bases and V by 4 bases; bases with no gene match: 4. The germline CDR1 and CDR2 sequences are SGHDN and FVKESK. The CDR3 here is CASSRTGDNQPQHF. The CDR3 DNA reads as TGTGCCAGCAGCCGGACAGGAGATAATCAGCCCCAGCATTTT.

The genes are TRBV10-2 and TRBJ2-1, with 11 bases lining up with TRBD2. Germline V gene lookup returns CDR1 WSHSY and CDR2 SAAADI. The J segment lost 3 bases and the V segment lost 6 bases, leaving 7 bases of the junction unmatched. CDR3 length: 16 residues. CDR3 bases: TGCGCCAGCAGGGGGGGCGGGACTAGCGGCTACAATGAGCAGTTCTTC. This translates into CASRGGGTSGYNEQFF.

This chain uses TRBV7-2 with TRBJ1-5; no clear D. The CDR3 contains 13 residues. The V gene lost 5 bases and the J gene lost 3 bases, with 8 bases spanning the gap. Germline-derived CDR1 and CDR2 are SGHTA and FQGNSA. The CDR3 is CASSTNLNQPQHF. DNA for the CDR3: TGTGCCAGCAGCACCAACCTCAATCAGCCCCAGCATTTT. Full variable domain (rest looked up from reference TRBV7-2 and TRBJ1-5): GAGVSQSPSNKVTEKGKDVELRCDPISGHTALYWYRQSLGQGLEFLIYFQGNSAPDKSGLPSDRFSAERTGGSVSTLTIQRTQQEDSAVYLCASSTNLNQPQHFGDGTRLSIL.

V usage is TRBV6-1 and J usage is TRBJ1-4, with TRBD1 matching over 7 bases. Per germline, CDR1 MNHNS and CDR2 SASEGT. This CDR3 has 13 amino acids. The J segment lost 5 bases and the V segment lost 7 bases, leaving 4 bases of the junction unmatched. The CDR3 DNA reads TGTGCCAGCACCGGGACAGTGAATGAAAAACTGTTTTTT. Translated, it gives CASTGTVNEKLFF.

The V call is TRBV11-2, the J call TRBJ2-2; D possibly corresponds to TRBD2 (5 bases). This CDR3 spans 14 amino acids. Trimming took 2 bases from V and 4 from J, leaving 8 bases between them. The germline CDR1 and CDR2 sequences are SGHAT and FQNNGV. As DNA, the CDR3 is TGTGCCAGCAGCTTAATGACTATCACCGGGGAGCTGTTTTTT. Amino acid sequence: CASSLMTITGELFF.

V is TRBV18 and J is TRBJ1-1; D is ambiguous. CDR1 and CDR2 from the germline V gene are KGHSH and LQKENI. V lost 7 bases to trimming and J lost 2 bases, with 8 bases between them. The CDR3 sequence is 12 residues long. CDR3 nucleotide sequence: TGTGCCAGCTTTGGCCCAAACACTGAAGCTTTCTTT. Protein: CASFGPNTEAFF.